The clone carrying this TCR beta chain was counted many times. MiXCR, run by TCRdb on the RACE reads, gives a single entry per CDR3 protein. The sample contains about 80,000 distinct CDR3 sequences, about 8.6% of which appear only once. This sample stems from a study of human T cells and chemical hapten exposure. There are 14 residues in the CDR3. CDR1 is MNHEY and CDR2 is SMNVEV in the germline V gene (reference sequence). V lost 5 bases to trimming and J lost 5 bases, with 10 bases between them. Indicated time point: healthy volunteer bleed at 6 weeks. Before extraction, the whole blood was not fractionated, and total RNA was taken from it.

The receptor was isolated from a female donor in good health. Some clones in this sample may be carry-over from other donors' samples. This rearrangement joins TRBV27 to TRBJ1-6; D possibly corresponds to TRBD1 (5 bases). The specimen sequenced was whole blood. The chain's CDR3 is CASSQTVDNSPLHF. The CDR3 region has the DNA TGTGCCAGCAGTCAGACAGTAGATAATTCACCCCTCCACTTT.